One sample yielded the 29 T cell receptor beta chains listed below, sequenced in a study of blood T cell repertoires in COVID-19. Assay: immunoSEQ multiplex PCR; the TCRdb copy retains only in-frame clones and omits some. This sample has fewer than 250,000 clones; around four fifths occur once, and the top ten carry approximately 4.5%. The specimen was peripheral blood. The receptor set was obtained from a woman in her 70s with acute or convalescent COVID-19.

This clone was recorded once. V and J are TRBV15 and TRBJ2-7; possibly TRBD2 for D (5 bases). This CDR3 comprises 13 residues. V dropped 4 bases and J dropped 3 bases, with 10 bases sitting between them. The V gene's germline CDR1 is LNHNV and CDR2 YYDKDF (reference sequence). The CDR3 is CATSKMRDYEQYF. The CDR3 nucleotides are TGTGCCACCAGCAAGATGAGGGACTACGAGCAGTACTTC.

The chain links TRBV6-5 to TRBJ1-2; 9 positions match TRBD1. This CDR3 region has 14 residues. Germline loops: CDR1 MNHEY, CDR2 SVGAGI. V trimming: 8 bases; J trimming: 4 bases; junction bases outside the gene matches: 8. The CDR3 sequence: CASARTGASYGYTF. CDR3 in DNA: TGTGCCAGCGCCCGGACAGGGGCTAGCTATGGCTACACCTTC.

V is TRBV13 and J is TRBJ1-2; the match to TRBD1 covers 7 bases. The length of the CDR3 is 14 residues. Germline V CDR1 and CDR2: PRHDT, FYEKMQ (reference sequence). V was pared by 0 bases and J by 4 bases, with 2 bases of the junction left unmatched. The CDR3 reads CASSLGTGIYGYTF. In DNA form, the CDR3 reads TGTGCCAGCAGCTTAGGGACAGGGATCTATGGCTACACCTTC. The full variable domain, rest sourced from reference TRBV13 and TRBJ1-2, is AAGVIQSPRHLIKEKRETATLKCYPIPRHDTVYWYQQGPGQDPQFLISFYEKMQSDKGSIPDRFSAQQFSDYHSELNMSSLELGDSALYFCASSLGTGIYGYTFGSGTRLTVV.

This chain connects TRBV6-5 to TRBJ1-4; D may be TRBD1 (6 bases). The CDR3 is made up of 14 amino acids. The V end lost 7 bases, the J end lost 0 bases, and 9 bases lay between the germline ends. Per the germline V gene, CDR1 is MNHEY and CDR2 is SVGAGI. CDR3 DNA: TGTGCCAGCACCGGACAGTCAACTAATGAAAAACTGTTTTTT. It yields the protein CASTGQSTNEKLFF.

The rearrangement links TRBV10-3 to TRBJ2-5; 9 positions agree with TRBD1. The germline CDR1 and CDR2 sequences are ENHRY and SYGVKD. The CDR3 has 12 amino acids. V shed 7 bases, J shed 4 bases, and the junction held 1 base outside the gene matches. The CDR3 bases are TGTGCCATCAAGGGACAGGGAGAGACCCAGTACTTC. This sequence encodes CAIKGQGETQYF.

The chain employs TRBV4-3 and TRBJ2-2; TRBD1 might be the D (7 bases). Per germline, CDR1 LGHNA and CDR2 YSLEER. The germline V and J ends were trimmed by 0 bases and 4 bases, with 24 bases remaining between them. The CDR3 runs to 20 residues. CDR3 protein: CASSQDPQPRDSRFTGELFF. CDR3 DNA sequence: TGCGCCAGCAGCCAAGATCCCCAGCCGCGGGACAGCCGGTTCACCGGGGAGCTGTTTTTT.

This clone was counted once. V is TRBV9 and J is TRBJ2-3; 9 bases line up with TRBD1. The CDR3 sequence is 16 residues long. The V segment lost 3 bases and the J segment 1 base; nucleotides outside the gene matches: 6. In germline, CDR1 is SGDLS, CDR2 YYNGEE. CDR3 DNA sequence: TGTGCCAGCAGCGCCAGGGACAGGGACGGCACAGATACGCAGTATTTT. Its protein product is CASSARDRDGTDTQYF.

The chain carries TRBV30 and TRBJ2-2, with D possibly being TRBD2 (5 bases). The CDR3 sequence is 15 residues long. Germline values: CDR1 GTSNPN, CDR2 SVGIG (reference sequence). Trimming cost V 5 bases and J 4 bases, with 17 bases left between them. CDR3 nucleotide sequence: TGTGCCTGGCACCACGGGGTTCCGGGCACCGGGGAGCTGTTTTTT. It codes for CAWHHGVPGTGELFF.

This chain links TRBV7-2 with TRBJ2-7; 7 bases line up with TRBD1. Germline CDR1 SGHTA, CDR2 FQGNSA. With 5 bases clipped from V and 0 bases from J, the junction kept 4 bases outside the gene matches. This CDR3 has 14 residues. The CDR3 sequence is CASSEGQISYEQYF. Here the CDR3 DNA reads TGTGCCAGCAGCGAGGGACAGATCTCCTACGAGCAGTACTTC. The full variable domain, its missing parts supplied by reference TRBV7-2 and TRBJ2-7, is GAGVSQSPSNKVTEKGKDVELRCDPISGHTALYWYRQSLGQGLEFLIYFQGNSAPDKSGLPSDRFSAERTGGSVSTLTIQRTQQEDSAVYLCASSEGQISYEQYFGPGTRLTVT.

The chain recombines TRBV7-9 with TRBJ1-1; 9 bases are a match to TRBD1. The CDR3 runs to 15 residues. The ends lost 2 bases at V and 4 bases at J; junction bases unmatched: 5. Germline-derived CDR1 and CDR2 are SEHNR and FQNEAQ (reference sequence). The CDR3 reads CASSLRGQGGTEAFF. For the CDR3, the DNA is TGTGCCAGCAGCTTAAGGGGACAGGGTGGCACTGAAGCTTTCTTT. The entire variable domain, with the rest obtained from reference TRBV7-9 and TRBJ1-1, is as follows: DTGVSQNPRHKITKRGQNVTFRCDPISEHNRLYWYRQTLGQGPEFLTYFQNEAQLEKSRLLSDRFSAERPKGSFSTLEIQRTEQGDSAMYLCASSLRGQGGTEAFFGQGTRLTVV.

This sequence joins TRBV28 and TRBJ1-1; D ambiguous. In germline, CDR1 is MDHEN, CDR2 SYDVKM. Trimming shortened V by 6 bases and J by 1 base, and 12 bases separated the two germline ends. The CDR3 spans 14 residues. CDR3 in amino acids: CASRTGGWNTEAFF. The CDR3, as DNA: TGTGCCAGCAGGACGGGAGGGTGGAACACTGAAGCTTTCTTT.

This clone was seen once. The rearrangement links TRBV28 to TRBJ1-1; a possible D gene is TRBD1 (6 bases). Between the trimmed V and J ends, which lost 9 bases and 0 bases, there was a span of 14 bases. This CDR3 spans 14 amino acids. Germline V gene lookup returns CDR1 MDHEN and CDR2 SYDVKM. CDR3 bases: TGTGCCAGTCTATTCAGGGGATTGAACACTGAAGCTTTCTTT. Amino acid sequence: CASLFRGLNTEAFF.

In its sample, this clone was seen a few times. The chain employs TRBV7-2 and TRBJ2-7; D may be TRBD2 (5 bases). Trimming left V 4 bases short and J 1 base short, with 14 bases between. The length of the CDR3 is 15 residues. Germline CDR1 and CDR2: SGHTA and FQGNSA. The CDR3 DNA reads TGTGCCAGCAGCTACGGACTGCTCGGGTCCTACGAGCAGTACTTC. Translating gives CASSYGLLGSYEQYF.

V is TRBV7-2 and J is TRBJ2-1; TRBD2 might be the D (5 bases). Trimming stripped 5 bases from V and 0 bases from J, with 11 bases between. CDR3 length equals 15 residues. Germline V gives CDR1 SGHTA, CDR2 FQGNSA. CDR3 sequence: CASSRGWGSYNEQFF. CDR3 coding DNA: TGTGCCAGCAGCCGGGGATGGGGCTCCTACAATGAGCAGTTCTTC.

The gene calls are TRBV6-5 and TRBJ2-7; D not certain. Deletions cut 0 bases from V and 0 bases from J, with 9 bases between. CDR1 and CDR2 from the germline V gene are MNHEY and SVGAGI. This CDR3 contains 15 residues. The CDR3 bases are TGTGCCAGCAGTTACTCGTTCAGGAACTCCTACGAGCAGTACTTC. Amino acid sequence: CASSYSFRNSYEQYF.

Only one count was recorded for this clone. The chain couples TRBV7-2 to TRBJ2-5, with 7 bases that match TRBD2. The CDR3 length is 16 residues. V was clipped by 0 bases and J by 5 bases; unmatched bases: 9. The germline CDR1 and CDR2 sequences are SGHTA and FQGNSA. The CDR3 protein is CASSLALSQGGETQYF. The CDR3 nucleotides read TGTGCCAGCAGCTTAGCGCTAAGCCAGGGAGGGGAGACCCAGTACTTC.

This clone was picked up a small number of times. This sequence joins TRBV5-8 and TRBJ1-1, with 8 bases lining up with TRBD1. CDR1 is SGHTS and CDR2 is YDEGEE in the germline V gene. The length of the CDR3 is 18 residues. J lost 1 base, V lost 0 bases, and 11 bases had no gene match. The CDR3 DNA is TGTGCCAGCAGCTTGGAATTAAGGACAGGGAAGAAGAACACTGAAGCTTTCTTT. It specifies CASSLELRTGKKNTEAFF.

The chain recombines TRBV4-2 with TRBJ2-7, with D perhaps TRBD1 (5 bases). The germline V gene encodes CDR1 LGHNA and CDR2 YNFKEQ. The CDR3 totals 14 residues. V was cut by 1 base and J by 4 bases, with 11 bases left in between. The CDR3 spells CASSQVQQDYEQYF. Here the CDR3 DNA reads TGTGCCAGCAGCCAAGTCCAACAGGATTACGAGCAGTACTTC.

This clone turned up a few times. The gene calls are TRBV29-1 and TRBJ1-1; D is undetermined. CDR1 is SQVTM, CDR2 ANQGSEA, per germline. The CDR3 runs to 12 residues. Trimming took off 3 bases at V and 8 bases at J, with 13 bases between the two ends. As DNA, the CDR3 is TGCAGCGTTGACCCCCGTCAGGCGGAAGCTTTCTTT. Translation gives CSVDPRQAEAFF.

The genes are TRBV6-1 and TRBJ1-4; maybe TRBD1 (5 bases). The CDR3 consists of 14 residues. Trimming cost V 2 bases and J 1 base, with 5 bases left between them. CDR1 and CDR2 from the germline V gene are MNHNS and SASEGT. CDR3 in DNA: TGTGCCAGCAGTGAAAGGGGAACTAATGAAAAACTGTTTTTT. Protein product: CASSERGTNEKLFF.

This sequence joins TRBV15 and TRBJ2-5, with 7 bases identical to TRBD1. The germline gives CDR1 LNHNV, CDR2 YYDKDF (reference sequence). The CDR3 loop spans 15 amino acids. Trimming removed 8 bases from V and 5 bases from J; junction bases left unmatched: 14. The CDR3 sequence is CATCSGGRLGETQYF. Here the CDR3 DNA reads TGTGCCACCTGCTCAGGGGGACGACTGGGGGAGACCCAGTACTTC.

The chain employs TRBV6-4 and TRBJ2-7, with 8 bases that match TRBD1. The germline V gene has CDR1 MRHNA and CDR2 SNTAGT. V was clipped by 4 bases and J by 4 bases; unmatched bases: 6. The CDR3 has 14 amino acids. The CDR3, as DNA: TGTGCCAGCAGTGTTGAGACAGGGGAATACGAGCAGTACTTC. It yields the protein CASSVETGEYEQYF.

This clone was picked up a small number of times. This chain connects TRBV5-6 to TRBJ1-6; TRBD1 aligns across 9 bases. The CDR3 covers 17 residues. Per the germline V gene, CDR1 is SGHDT and CDR2 is YYEEEE. V was pared by 1 base and J by 5 bases, with 7 bases of the junction left unmatched. CDR3 sequence (DNA): TGTGCCAGCAGCTTGTCGGCAGGACAGGGGCATAATTCACCCCTCCACTTT. Translation: CASSLSAGQGHNSPLHF.

The V gene is TRBV28, the J gene TRBJ1-5; 7 nucleotides match TRBD1. This CDR3 contains 16 residues. The V gene end was trimmed by 7 bases and the J gene end by 3 bases; junction bases not matched to a gene: 12. Germline CDR1 MDHEN, CDR2 SYDVKM. CDR3 in DNA: TGTGCCAGCAAGGAGGGGGCGCGTGGAAACAATCAGCCCCAGCATTTT. Translated, it gives CASKEGARGNNQPQHF.

There are a few counts of this clone. The rearrangement joins TRBV24-1 to TRBJ2-2; 7 bases line up with TRBD1. V shed 3 bases and J 5 bases; nucleotides not matched to a gene: 5. Germline V CDR1 and CDR2: KGHDR, SFDVKD. The CDR3 covers 15 residues. The CDR3 reads CATSDMTGNTGELFF. DNA of the CDR3: TGTGCCACCAGTGATATGACAGGGAATACCGGGGAGCTGTTTTTT.

V gene TRBV19 combines with J gene TRBJ1-4; no clear D gene. Germline V gene data show CDR1 as LNHDA and CDR2 as SQIVND (reference sequence). The V end was cut by 5 bases, the J end by 8 bases, with 9 bases between. The CDR3 spans 12 residues. CDR3 residues: CASSFSNEKLFF. The CDR3 bases are TGTGCCAGTAGTTTCAGTAACGAAAAACTGTTTTTT.

The gene calls are TRBV29-1 and TRBJ2-3; D is unresolved. In germline, CDR1 is SQVTM, CDR2 ANQGSEA. V was trimmed by 3 bases and J by 2 bases, leaving 9 bases between them. This CDR3 spans 13 amino acids. CDR3 residues: CSVDAGNTDTQYF. In nucleotides, the CDR3 is TGCAGCGTTGACGCAGGAAACACAGATACGCAGTATTTT.

V gene TRBV7-9 combines with J gene TRBJ1-2, with 8 bases that match TRBD1. The length of the CDR3 is 14 residues. Per the germline V gene, CDR1 is SEHNR and CDR2 is FQNEAQ (reference sequence). Unmatched junction bases numbered 3, after V lost 1 base and J lost 5 bases. CDR3 DNA: TGTGCCAGCAGCTTAGGTTGGACAGGGTATGGCTACACCTTC. Encoded protein: CASSLGWTGYGYTF.

The chain uses TRBV5-5 and TRBJ2-3, with TRBD1 matching 7 bases. J gave up 2 bases and V 4 bases, and 4 bases lay outside the gene matches. CDR1 is SGHKS, CDR2 YYEKEE, per germline (reference sequence). The CDR3 has 14 residues. The CDR3 coding sequence is TGTGCCAGCAGCCTCGGGACAGACACAGATACGCAGTATTTT. This gives the protein CASSLGTDTDTQYF.